A selection of T cell receptor beta chains follows, all from one sample in a study of blood T cell repertoires in COVID-19. Sequencing used immunoSEQ multiplex PCR; TCRdb keeps in-frame clones, though not all of them. The sample has roughly 90,000 clones; roughly nine tenths are singletons. Specimen: peripheral blood. The source is a human donor with active COVID-19. The donor label of this sample is uncertain. Each CDR3 is given with its conserved first and last residue. D genes are given only for firm matches. Some rows have no size entry. The others give once, few or many, or a class for an expanded clone.

D,length,size,J,V,DNA,CDR3
TRBD1,11,NA,TRBJ2-1,TRBV7-2,TGTGCCAGCAGCTCGACAGGGTCCAAGTTCTTC,CASSSTGSKFF
TRBD1,16,NA,TRBJ1-3,TRBV19,TGTGCCAGTAGTACCCTCACAGGGGGCGGTGGAAACACCATATATTTT,CASSTLTGGGGNTIYF
NA,13,NA,TRBJ1-2,TRBV7-2,TGTGCCAGCAGCTTAGACAGGGATTATGGCTACACCTTC,CASSLDRDYGYTF
TRBD1,14,few,TRBJ2-7,TRBV4-2,TGTGCCAGCAGCCAAGGACAGGGGGTCTCCGAGCAGTACTTC,CASSQGQGVSEQYF
TRBD1,15,NA,TRBJ2-1,TRBV19,TGTGCCAGTAGTATCTGGGACAGGGCCTTCGAGGAGCAGTTCTTC,CASSIWDRAFEEQFF
NA,14,NA,TRBJ2-5,TRBV9,TGTGCCAGCAGCGAGGGGTACTTTCGGGAGACCCAGTACTTC,CASSEGYFRETQYF
NA,20,NA,TRBJ2-2,TRBV9,TGTGCCAGCAGCGGCTTGACGGTGCGGGGGCCCATAAGTGGGACCGGGGAGCTGTTTTTT,CASSGLTVRGPISGTGELFF
TRBD2,14,NA,TRBJ2-1,TRBV10-1,TGCGCCAGCACTAGACTAGCTTTCTACAATGAGCAGTTCTTC,CASTRLAFYNEQFF
NA,14,NA,TRBJ1-1,TRBV6-5,TGTGCCAGCAGTTATCTCACAATGAACACTGAAGCTTTCTTT,CASSYLTMNTEAFF
NA,11,NA,TRBJ1-1,TRBV30,TGTGCCTGGAGCGCACTCACTGAAGCTTTCTTT,CAWSALTEAFF
TRBD1,15,few,TRBJ1-2,TRBV3-1/TRBV3-2,TGTGCCAGCAGCCGAACGACAGGGGCTTTTGATGGCTACACCTTC,CASSRTTGAFDGYTF
TRBD1,17,NA,TRBJ2-7,TRBV6-6,TGTGCCAGCAGTCCACGGGACAGGGGCGACGGAAGGGACGAGCAGTACTTC,CASSPRDRGDGRDEQYF
TRBD1,14,NA,TRBJ1-4,TRBV27,TGTGCCAGCAGTTCACAGGGGGCATATGAAAAACTGTTTTTT,CASSSQGAYEKLFF
NA,15,NA,TRBJ1-1,TRBV11-2,TGTGCCAGCAGCTTAGATGAGCGAGCGAACACTGAAGCTTTCTTT,CASSLDERANTEAFF
NA,14,NA,TRBJ2-7,TRBV11-2,TGTGCCAGCAGCATAAGGGGGGGCCTAGACGAGCAGTACTTC,CASSIRGGLDEQYF
TRBD1,20,NA,TRBJ2-6,TRBV10-3,TGTGCCATCAGTGAGCCGCCCTCCCTAAGGGGGCAAGCTGGGGCCAACGTCCTGACTTTC,CAISEPPSLRGQAGANVLTF
TRBD2,16,NA,TRBJ2-5,TRBV5-1,TGCGCCAGCAGCTTGGCCGGGACTAGCGATGGAGAGACCCAGTACTTC,CASSLAGTSDGETQYF
TRBD2,15,few,TRBJ2-3,TRBV9,TGTGCCAGCAGCGGGGGACTAGCTGATGCAGATACGCAGTATTTT,CASSGGLADADTQYF
NA,14,NA,TRBJ2-1,TRBV9,TGTGCCAGCAGCGTAGGAGCAAGTCCCAATGAGCAGTTCTTC,CASSVGASPNEQFF
NA,17,NA,TRBJ1-1,TRBV25-1,TGTGCCAGCAGTGAATATGCGGCGGAGTTCATGAACACTGAAGCTTTCTTT,CASSEYAAEFMNTEAFF
NA,16,once,TRBJ2-6,TRBV5-6,TGTGCCAGCAGCTTGGTGTCGACTTCTGGGGCCAACGTCCTGACTTTC,CASSLVSTSGANVLTF
TRBD1,17,NA,TRBJ2-3,TRBV19,TGTGCCAGTTCCTATACGCGGACAGGGGCTAGCACAGATACGCAGTATTTT,CASSYTRTGASTDTQYF
NA,15,once,TRBJ1-4,TRBV16,TGTGCCAGCAGCCAATCCCTCAGGGAAAATGAAAAACTGTTTTTT,CASSQSLRENEKLFF
TRBD2,15,NA,TRBJ2-5,TRBV6-1,TGTGCCAGCAGTGAAGCGCTCTTGGGAGGGGAGACCCAGTACTTC,CASSEALLGGETQYF
NA,18,NA,TRBJ2-1,TRBV5-1,TGCGCCAGCAGCTTGTTGGGGCTACGGGGGAGCTCCTACAATGAGCAGTTCTTC,CASSLLGLRGSSYNEQFF
NA,16,NA,TRBJ2-4,TRBV9,TGTGCCAGCAGCGCACTCGACAGTTTAGCCAAAAACATTCAGTACTTC,CASSALDSLAKNIQYF
NA,15,NA,TRBJ1-1,TRBV7-2,TGTGCCAGCAGGTTAGGGGACTTACCGAACACTGAAGCTTTCTTT,CASRLGDLPNTEAFF
TRBD2,15,NA,TRBJ2-1,TRBV7-2,TGTGCCAGCAGTTATAGCGGGAGCTCCTACAATGAGCAGTTCTTC,CASSYSGSSYNEQFF
NA,17,NA,TRBJ1-5,TRBV4-1,TGCGCCAGCAGCCAAGTCCTGGGCAGGGTGGAAGATCAGCCCCAGCATTTT,CASSQVLGRVEDQPQHF
TRBD1,16,NA,TRBJ2-4,TRBV7-2,TGTGCCAGCAGCTTAATGGGACAGGCTGGCAAAAACATTCAGTACTTC,CASSLMGQAGKNIQYF
TRBD2,16,NA,TRBJ2-1,TRBV5-1,TGCGCCAGCAGCTTGTCACCGGGACTACTTAACAATGAGCAGTTCTTC,CASSLSPGLLNNEQFF
NA,16,NA,TRBJ2-3,TRBV10-3,TGTGCCATCAGTCCAAAGGGACACCAAAGTGGAGATACGCAGTATTTT,CAISPKGHQSGDTQYF
TRBD1,14,few,TRBJ1-5,TRBV7-4,TGTGCCAGCAGCATGGACAGGGGGGAACAGCCCCAGCATTTT,CASSMDRGEQPQHF
NA,10,once,TRBJ1-1,TRBV29-1,TGCAGCGTTGAGCGCACTGAAGCTTTCTTT,CSVERTEAFF
NA,15,few,TRBJ2-2,TRBV9,TGTGCCAGCAGCGTAGATAGTCGGGGCACCGGGGAGCTGTTTTTT,CASSVDSRGTGELFF
NA,12,NA,TRBJ1-2,TRBV7-9,TGTGCCAGCAGCTTTAACAGGGATGGCTACACCTTC,CASSFNRDGYTF
NA,15,NA,TRBJ2-6,TRBV2,TGTGCCAGCAGGGAAGACACCTCTGGGGCCAACGTCCTGACTTTC,CASREDTSGANVLTF
NA,13,NA,TRBJ1-5,TRBV19,TGTGCCAGTAGTACAAATCAGGGCCAGCCCCAGCATTTT,CASSTNQGQPQHF
TRBD1,18,NA,TRBJ1-2,TRBV7-9,TGTGCCAGCAGCTTAGATGGCAGCTGGGACAGGCCGTTCTATGGCTACACCTTC,CASSLDGSWDRPFYGYTF
TRBD1,16,NA,TRBJ1-1,TRBV20-1,TGCAGTGCTAGTCCAGGACAGGGGGCGAGAGGCCCTGAAGCTTTCTTT,CSASPGQGARGPEAFF
TRBD2,13,NA,TRBJ2-7,TRBV6-5,TGTGCCAGCACCCGGGGGACTAGAAGAGAGCAGTACTTC,CASTRGTRREQYF
TRBD1,16,NA,TRBJ1-2,TRBV7-9,TGTGCCAGCAGCCCTGACAGGGGAGGCAGTAGCTATGGCTACACCTTC,CASSPDRGGSSYGYTF
NA,12,NA,TRBJ2-5,TRBV7-2,TGTGCCAGCAGCCCCGAGCGGCGGACCCAGTACTTC,CASSPERRTQYF
NA,12,once,TRBJ2-4,TRBV21-1,TGTGCCAGCAGCGGGGGGAGAGACATTCAGTACTTC,CASSGGRDIQYF
TRBD1,15,few,TRBJ1-2,TRBV5-6,TGTGCCAGCAGCTTGACCGGACAGGCCCTGTATGGCTACACCTTC,CASSLTGQALYGYTF
TRBD2,17,NA,TRBJ2-1,TRBV27,TGTGCCAGCAGTTTATCGGGCGGGGGGCTGTCTTACAATGAGCAGTTCTTC,CASSLSGGGLSYNEQFF
TRBD1,16,NA,TRBJ2-1,TRBV19,TGTGCCAGTAGTAAATGGGGGACAGGGGGTGAAGATGAGCAGTTCTTC,CASSKWGTGGEDEQFF